A single sample is the source of the 15 T cell receptor beta chains below, sequenced in a study of T cells in Graves' hyperthyroidism and ophthalmopathy. The TCR beta CDR3 regions underwent amplification using RNA transcripts as the source. Researchers ran a first-round RT-PCR on the TCR CDR3 using the HTBI primer set. One entry per CDR3 protein, called by TCRdb with MiXCR from the multiplex PCR reads. The table records about 840,000 distinct CDR3 sequences, over 35% of them present only once. Material: blood. The receptors originated from a man between 18 and 35 years old with Graves' hyperthyroidism.

This clonotype has only a few counts. J is TRBJ1-6 and V is TRBV5-6; possibly TRBD1 for D (5 bases). Trimming removed 0 bases from V and 11 bases from J, with 12 bases in between. Germline V CDR1 and CDR2: SGHDT, YYEEEE. The CDR3 extends over 14 amino acids. The CDR3 coding sequence is TGTGCCAGCAGCTTGGAAGGGGCGGGGGCACCCCTCCACTTT. The encoded protein is CASSLEGAGAPLHF.

The sample holds many counts of this clonotype. This chain links TRBV29-1 with TRBJ1-3; tentative D call: TRBD1 (5 bases). The CDR3 is 13 amino acids. V was shortened by 6 bases and J by 3 bases, with 12 bases between the two germline ends. In germline, CDR1 is SQVTM, CDR2 ANQGSEA. The DNA for the CDR3 is TGCAGCGTCATGCGGGGCAGTGGAAACACCATATATTTT. As protein: CSVMRGSGNTIYF.

V is TRBV10-3 and J is TRBJ1-4; 8 positions match TRBD1. CDR3 length equals 16 residues. After removal of 4 bases from V and 7 bases from J, the junction contained 11 bases not matched to a gene. Germline CDR1 is ENHRY and CDR2 is SYGVKD. In DNA form, the CDR3 reads TGTGCCATCAGTGGTCCCGGGACAGGATTAGGTGAAAAACTGTTTTTT. This encodes CAISGPGTGLGEKLFF.

This clonotype was observed at least ten times. This chain joins TRBV20-1 and TRBJ1-1; D remains ambiguous. V was clipped by 1 base and J by 1 base, with 10 bases between them. Per germline, CDR1 DFQATT and CDR2 SNEGSKA (reference sequence). The CDR3 is 14 amino acids. CDR3 nucleotide sequence: TGCAGTGCTAGAGGGGCGGGAGGGAACACTGAAGCTTTCTTT. Amino acids: CSARGAGGNTEAFF.

The chain combines TRBV7-9 with TRBJ2-7, with D maybe TRBD2 (6 bases). V was shortened by 5 bases and J by 2 bases, with 19 bases between the two germline ends. The CDR3 runs to 16 residues. From germline, CDR1 is SEHNR and CDR2 FQNEAQ (reference sequence). The CDR3 DNA reads as TGTGCCAGCAGCCCTCATAGCGGCACCAACCCCTACGAGCAGTACTTC. This translates into CASSPHSGTNPYEQYF.

Only a few counts were recorded for this clonotype. The chain has TRBV5-4 and TRBJ1-1; D gene unclear. The CDR3 is made up of 13 amino acids. The germline V gene encodes CDR1 SGHNT and CDR2 YYREEE (reference sequence). V lost 0 bases, J lost 7 bases, and 10 bases lay in between. As DNA, the CDR3 is TGTGCCAGCAGCTTGGCCCACCCTAGTGAAGCTTTCTTT. This gives the protein CASSLAHPSEAFF.

In its sample, this clonotype was seen a few times. The gene calls are TRBV16 and TRBJ2-7, with 7 positions matching TRBD1. Germline CDR1 reads KGHSY; CDR2 reads FQNENV. This CDR3 contains 14 residues. V trimming: 3 bases; J trimming: 2 bases; junction bases outside the gene matches: 4. CDR3 DNA sequence: TGTGCCAGCAGCCAGCAGGACAGGACCTACGAGCAGTACTTC. Amino acid sequence: CASSQQDRTYEQYF.

The V and J genes are TRBV29-1 and TRBJ2-3, with TRBD2 matching over 11 bases. The CDR3 loop spans 18 amino acids. In germline, CDR1 is SQVTM, CDR2 ANQGSEA. The junction had 10 bases not matched to a gene; V was cut back by 2 bases and J by 0 bases. CDR3 protein: CSVESWTSGPTSTDTQYF. The CDR3 nucleotides read TGCAGCGTTGAATCCTGGACTAGCGGGCCAACTAGCACAGATACGCAGTATTTT.

The J gene is TRBJ2-7, the V gene TRBV6-6; 10 bases align to TRBD2. The V gene's germline CDR1 is MNHNY and CDR2 SVGAGI (reference sequence). V dropped 7 bases and J dropped 0; count of bases not matched to a gene: 6. This CDR3 is 15 amino acids long. Here the CDR3 reads CASIPSSGSSYEQYF. The CDR3, as DNA: TGTGCCAGCATCCCCTCTAGCGGGAGCTCCTACGAGCAGTACTTC.

This clonotype was detected many times. The chain couples TRBV15 to TRBJ1-5; maybe TRBD1 (5 bases). This CDR3 region has 15 residues. Germline CDR1 LNHNV, CDR2 YYDKDF (reference sequence). The germline V and J ends were trimmed by 5 bases and 5 bases, with 16 bases remaining between them. The CDR3 bases are TGTGCCACCAGCGAGGGGATATCGGATTATCAGCCCCAGCATTTT. This sequence encodes CATSEGISDYQPQHF.

This clonotype was seen a few times. At one end the junction does not follow the germline gene, possibly because of a read error. The chain combines TRBV10-3 with TRBJ2-5, with 7 bases identical to TRBD1. Germline assignment: CDR1 ENHRY and CDR2 SYGVKD. There are 14 residues in the CDR3. CDR3 residues: CASSLHGQAGTQYF. The CDR3 DNA is TGTGCCAGCAGTCTCCACGGACAGGCAGGGACCCAGTACTTC.

Many counts were recorded for this clonotype. The V gene is TRBV20-1, the J gene TRBJ2-5; D unclear. Germline CDR1 is DFQATT and CDR2 is SNEGSKA (reference sequence). Trimming left V 3 bases short and J 2 bases short, with 7 bases between. The CDR3 length is 12 residues. CDR3 nucleotides: TGCAGTGCTAGTTGGCAGCAAGAGACCCAGTACTTC. This encodes CSASWQQETQYF.

V and J are TRBV5-8 and TRBJ2-6; TRBD1 agrees at 7 bases. This CDR3 region has 16 residues. Germline CDR1 and CDR2: SGHTS and YDEGEE. The trim removed 0 bases at V and 2 bases at J, leaving 2 bases unmatched. CDR3 in DNA: TGTGCCAGCAGCTTGGGAACAGGGGCTGGGGCCAACGTCCTGACTTTC. Its protein product is CASSLGTGAGANVLTF.

This chain uses TRBV20-1 with TRBJ1-1; D unclear. The germline V gene has CDR1 DFQATT and CDR2 SNEGSKA (reference sequence). CDR3 length equals 10 residues. The ends were cut back, 4 bases at V and 5 bases at J, with 5 bases in the middle. In nucleotides, the CDR3 is TGCAGTGCTAAGAGAACTGAAGCTTTCTTT. As protein: CSAKRTEAFF.

This clonotype was observed a few times. The chain recombines TRBV2 with TRBJ2-2; no clear D gene. V lost 8 bases and J 0 bases, leaving 7 bases between the germline ends. The CDR3 spans 13 residues. Germline V gene lookup returns CDR1 SNHLY and CDR2 FYNNEI. CDR3 in amino acids: CASHTANTGELFF. In DNA, the CDR3 is TGTGCCAGCCATACGGCGAACACCGGGGAGCTGTTTTTT.